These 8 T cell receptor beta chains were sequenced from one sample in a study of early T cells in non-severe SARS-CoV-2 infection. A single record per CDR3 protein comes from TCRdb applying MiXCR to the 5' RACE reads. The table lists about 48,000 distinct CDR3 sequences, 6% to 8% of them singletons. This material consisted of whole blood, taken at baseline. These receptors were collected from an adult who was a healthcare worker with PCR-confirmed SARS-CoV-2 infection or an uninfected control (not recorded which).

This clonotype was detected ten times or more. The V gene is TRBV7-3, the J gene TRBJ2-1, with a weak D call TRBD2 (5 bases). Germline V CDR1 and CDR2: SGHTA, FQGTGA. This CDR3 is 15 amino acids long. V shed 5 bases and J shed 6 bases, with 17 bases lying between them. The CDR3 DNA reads TGTGCCAGCAGCCCACGGGGTGGGATCACCAATGAGCAGTTCTTC. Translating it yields CASSPRGGITNEQFF. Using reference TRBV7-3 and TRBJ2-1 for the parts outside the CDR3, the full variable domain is GAGVSQTPSNKVTEKGKYVELRCDPISGHTALYWYRQSLGQGPEFLIYFQGTGAADDSGLPNDRFFAVRPEGSVSTLKIQRTERGDSAVYLCASSPRGGITNEQFFGPGTRLTVL.

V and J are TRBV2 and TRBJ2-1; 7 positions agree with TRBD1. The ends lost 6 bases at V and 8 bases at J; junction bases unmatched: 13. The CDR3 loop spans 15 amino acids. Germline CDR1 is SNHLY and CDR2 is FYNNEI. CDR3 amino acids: CASSPDRVINYEQFF. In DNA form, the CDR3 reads TGTGCCAGCAGCCCCGACAGGGTGATTAACTATGAGCAGTTCTTC. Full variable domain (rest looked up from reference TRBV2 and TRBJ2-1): EPEVTQTPSHQVTQMGQEVILRCVPISNHLYFYWYRQILGQKVEFLVSFYNNEISEKSEIFDDQFSVERPDGSNFTLKIRSTKLEDSAMYFCASSPDRVINYEQFFGPGTRLTVL.

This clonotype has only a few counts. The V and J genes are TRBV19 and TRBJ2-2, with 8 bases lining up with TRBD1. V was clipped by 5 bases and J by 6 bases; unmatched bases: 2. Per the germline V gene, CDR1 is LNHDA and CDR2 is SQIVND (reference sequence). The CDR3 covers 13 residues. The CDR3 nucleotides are TGTGCCAGTAGTCTACAGGGGGCCGGGGAGCTGTTTTTT. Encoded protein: CASSLQGAGELFF.

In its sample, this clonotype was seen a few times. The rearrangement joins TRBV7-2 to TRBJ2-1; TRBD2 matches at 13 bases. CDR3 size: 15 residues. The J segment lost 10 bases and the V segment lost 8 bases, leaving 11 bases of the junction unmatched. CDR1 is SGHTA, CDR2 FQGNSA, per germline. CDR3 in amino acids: CASVNQLAGGPEQFF. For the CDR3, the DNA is TGTGCCAGCGTCAATCAACTAGCGGGAGGGCCCGAGCAGTTCTTC.

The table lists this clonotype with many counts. DNA for the CDR3: TGTGCCAGCAGCTCAGAAGCTGGGGCAGAGCCTAACAATGAGCAGTTCTTC. Its translation: CASSSEAGAEPNNEQFF. This rearrangement joins TRBV13 to TRBJ2-1, with D tentatively TRBD1 (5 bases). With 4 bases removed from V and 5 bases from J, the gap between germline ends came to 21 bases. This CDR3 region has 17 residues. The germline V gene has CDR1 PRHDT and CDR2 FYEKMQ (reference sequence).

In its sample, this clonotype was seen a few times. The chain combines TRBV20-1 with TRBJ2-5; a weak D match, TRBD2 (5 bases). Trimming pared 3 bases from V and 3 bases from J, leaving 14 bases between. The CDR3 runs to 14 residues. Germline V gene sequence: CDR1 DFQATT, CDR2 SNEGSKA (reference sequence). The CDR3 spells CSASLPGEKETQYF. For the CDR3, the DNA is TGCAGTGCTAGTTTGCCTGGGGAGAAAGAGACCCAGTACTTC.

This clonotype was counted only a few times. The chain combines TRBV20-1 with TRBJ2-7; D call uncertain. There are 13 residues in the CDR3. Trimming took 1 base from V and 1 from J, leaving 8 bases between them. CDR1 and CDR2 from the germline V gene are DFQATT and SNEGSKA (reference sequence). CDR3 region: CSARVPVSYEQYF. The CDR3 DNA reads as TGCAGTGCTAGAGTCCCCGTTTCCTACGAGCAGTACTTC.

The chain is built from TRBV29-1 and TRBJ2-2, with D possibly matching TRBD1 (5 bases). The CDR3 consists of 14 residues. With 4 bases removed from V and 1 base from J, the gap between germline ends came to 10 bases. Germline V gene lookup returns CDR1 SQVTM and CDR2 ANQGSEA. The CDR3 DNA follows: TGCAGCGTTGGGGGCGACTTGAACACCGGGGAGCTGTTTTTT. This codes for CSVGGDLNTGELFF.